This T cell receptor (beta chain) was identified during a study of control samples from healthy donors and cancer patients. This clone was detected only once. The data were produced by immunoSEQ multiplex PCR, yet TCRdb's version contains in-frame clones alone and is incomplete. In the table there are roughly 98,000 clones, 80% to 95% of which are singletons. The CDR3 length is 13 residues. The V gene's germline CDR1 is SGHTA and CDR2 FQGTGA. Deletions cut 4 bases from V and 0 bases from J, with 6 bases between. The origin of this receptor is a young man in good health. The sequenced sample consisted of blood. This chain connects TRBV7-3 to TRBJ1-1; D not certain. The CDR3 region has the DNA TGTGCCAGCAGCTCATCGGTGAACACTGAAGCTTTCTTT. Translated: CASSSSVNTEAFF.